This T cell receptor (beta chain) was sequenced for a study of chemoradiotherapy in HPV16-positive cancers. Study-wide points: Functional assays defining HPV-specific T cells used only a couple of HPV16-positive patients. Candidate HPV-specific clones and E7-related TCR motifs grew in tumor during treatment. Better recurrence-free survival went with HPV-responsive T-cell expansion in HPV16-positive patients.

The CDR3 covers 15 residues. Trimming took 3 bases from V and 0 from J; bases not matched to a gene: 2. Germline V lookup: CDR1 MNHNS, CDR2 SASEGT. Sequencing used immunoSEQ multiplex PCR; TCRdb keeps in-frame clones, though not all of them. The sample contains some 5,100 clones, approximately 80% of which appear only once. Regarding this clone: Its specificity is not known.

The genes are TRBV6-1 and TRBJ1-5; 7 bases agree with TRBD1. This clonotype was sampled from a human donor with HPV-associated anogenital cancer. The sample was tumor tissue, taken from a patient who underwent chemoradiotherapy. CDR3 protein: CASSDGTDSNQPQHF. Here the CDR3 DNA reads TGTGCCAGCAGTGACGGGACAGATAGCAATCAGCCCCAGCATTTT.